Listed below are T cell receptor beta chains from one sample, sequenced in a study of glioma-infiltrating T cells. Via MiXCR, TCRdb re-called the multiplex PCR reads, giving one row per CDR3 protein. The repertoire has over 100,000 distinct CDR3 sequences, 25% of them found once; the top ten carry 30% to 35%. The specimen sequenced was glioma tissue, nonneoplastic brain tissue, or PBMCs (not recorded which). The origin of the receptors is a human donor with low-grade glioma or glioblastoma, undergoing nonglioma brain surgery, or in good health (not recorded which). Both conserved end residues are part of each CDR3. The D gene is left open where the match is weak. Only some rows state a clone size, as once, few, many or a class for expanded clones.

j_gene	v_gene	abundance	d_gene	CDR3aa	CDR3nt
TRBJ2-3	TRBV29-1	many	TRBD2	CSVGLAESTDTQYF	TGCAGCGTTGGACTAGCTGAAAGCACAGATACGCAGTATTTT
TRBJ2-7	TRBV5-1	few	TRBD2	CASSWTSGTAYEQYF	TGCGCCAGCAGCTGGACTAGCGGTACTGCCTACGAGCAGTACTTC
TRBJ2-5	TRBV18	many	-	CASSPKGPTFQETQYF	TGTGCCAGCTCACCCAAGGGACCCACCTTCCAAGAGACCCAGTACTTC
TRBJ1-2	TRBV29-1	many	-	CSVGGTGTHPANYGYTF	TGCAGCGTTGGTGGTACAGGGACCCATCCCGCTAACTATGGCTACACCTTC
TRBJ2-7	TRBV6-5	many	-	CASSYSREQYF	TGTGCCAGCAGTTACTCCCGGGAGCAGTACTTC
TRBJ1-2	TRBV20-1	-	-	CSARDVNTGYGYTF	TGCAGTGCTAGAGACGTGAATACGGGCTATGGCTACACCTTC
TRBJ2-2	TRBV6-1	-	-	CASSSAAGDLFF	TGTGCCAGCAGTTCTGCCGCCGGGGATCTGTTCTTT
TRBJ2-1	TRBV5-1	many	-	CASSLAGGHSSYNEQFF	TGCGCCAGCAGCTTGGCTGGAGGACATAGCTCCTACAATGAGCAGTTCTTC
TRBJ1-3	TRBV7-2	many	-	CASSFPATLGNTIYF	TGTGCCAGCAGCTTCCCTGCCACCCTTGGAAACACCATATATTTT
TRBJ2-2	TRBV6-1	many	-	CATEDTGELFF	TGTGCCACCGAGGACACCGGGGAGCTGTTTTTT
TRBJ2-7	TRBV12-3/TRBV12-4	-	TRBD1	CASSSRQGSSYEQYF	TGTGCCAGCAGTTCGAGACAGGGGAGCTCCTACGAGCAGTACTTC
TRBJ1-6	TRBV14	many	-	CASSPRGGSRVNSPLHF	TGTGCCAGCAGCCCCAGGGGAGGGAGTAGGGTGAATTCACCCCTCCACTTT
TRBJ1-4	TRBV2	few	-	CASSWEDEKLFF	TGTGCCAGTTCGTGGGAGGATGAAAAACTGTTTTTT
TRBJ1-6	TRBV7-2	-	-	CASSLANWGGGSPLHF	TGTGCCAGCAGCTTAGCGAATTGGGGTGGAGGGTCACCCCTCCACTTT
TRBJ2-7	TRBV6-2/TRBV6-3	many	-	CASSWDTYEQYF	TGTGCCAGCAGCTGGGACACCTACGAGCAGTACTTC
TRBJ1-4	TRBV20-1	many	TRBD1	CSANQLAGGRDEKLFF	TGCAGTGCCAATCAACTCGCAGGGGGCAGAGATGAAAAACTGTTTTTT
TRBJ1-2	TRBV27	many	-	CASSFRDLKGYGYTF	TGTGCCAGCAGTTTTCGGGACCTAAAGGGCTATGGCTACACCTTC
TRBJ1-1	TRBV6-6	-	-	CASRRTRGSSTEAFF	TGTGCCAGCAGAAGGACTAGGGGGTCGAGCACTGAAGCTTTCTTT
TRBJ2-7	TRBV24-1	many	-	CATSASYDRHDEQYF	TGTGCCACCAGTGCCTCCTATGACAGGCACGACGAGCAGTACTTC
TRBJ1-5	TRBV15	many	-	CATSINSNQPQHF	TGTGCCACCAGCATCAATAGCAATCAGCCCCAGCATTTT
TRBJ1-1	TRBV4-2	many	-	CASSQERGLANTEAFF	TGTGCCAGCAGCCAAGAAAGAGGGCTGGCGAACACTGAAGCTTTCTTT
TRBJ2-1	TRBV27	many	-	CASSLLRYNEQFF	TGTGCCAGCAGTTTATTGCGCTACAATGAGCAGTTCTTC
TRBJ1-2	TRBV12-3/TRBV12-4	-	-	CASSLGGVGYGYTF	TGTGCCAGCAGTTTAGGGGGTGTCGGCTATGGCTACACCTTC
TRBJ2-7	TRBV5-4	-	TRBD1	CASSRTGHEQYF	TGTGCCAGCAGCAGGACAGGACACGAGCAGTACTTC
TRBJ2-3	TRBV19	once	TRBD2	CASTARGGVGLTSTDTQYF	TGTGCCAGTACCGCTCGGGGGGGCGTGGGACTCACTAGCACAGATACGCAGTATTTT
TRBJ2-1	TRBV7-8	-	TRBD2	CASSLRLAGGSVSYNEQFF	TGTGCCAGCAGCTTAAGGCTAGCGGGAGGGTCTGTCTCCTACAATGAGCAGTTCTTC
TRBJ2-2	TRBV20-1	many	-	CSASARGGTGELFF	TGCAGTGCCTCAGCCAGGGGAGGCACCGGGGAGCTGTTTTTT
TRBJ1-1	TRBV18	-	-	CASSPLGGENTEAFF	TGTGCCAGCTCACCACTCGGGGGAGAGAACACTGAAGCTTTCTTT
TRBJ2-5	TRBV5-6	-	TRBD1	CASSWTGGPETQYF	TGTGCCAGCAGCTGGACAGGTGGCCCAGAGACCCAGTACTTC
TRBJ2-2	TRBV11-1	-	-	CASRVDSWNTGELFF	TGTGCCAGCAGAGTCGATTCCTGGAACACCGGGGAGCTGTTTTTT
TRBJ1-5	TRBV19	-	TRBD1	CAISTGTGEPGNQPQHF	TGTGCCATTAGTACCGGGACAGGGGAGCCGGGCAATCAGCCCCAGCATTTT
TRBJ2-5	TRBV7-2	-	TRBD2	CASSQSGLAETQYF	TGTGCCAGCAGCCAGTCGGGACTAGCAGAGACCCAGTACTTC
TRBJ2-3	TRBV5-1	-	-	CASILQFPTDTQYF	TGCGCCAGCATCTTACAGTTCCCCACAGATACGCAGTATTTT
TRBJ2-7	TRBV6-1	-	-	CASSRRRNSYEQYF	TGTGCCAGCAGTCGTAGAAGGAACTCCTACGAGCAGTACTTC
TRBJ2-5	TRBV4-2	few	-	CASSQDVTIQETQYF	TGTGCCAGCAGCCAAGATGTGACTATCCAAGAGACCCAGTACTTC
TRBJ2-1	TRBV4-2	-	-	CASSQVGLNDEQFF	TGTGCTAGCAGCCAAGTCGGACTCAACGATGAGCAGTTCTTC
TRBJ2-7	TRBV4-1	many	-	CASSQARDYEQYF	TGCGCCAGCAGCCAGGCCAGGGACTACGAGCAGTACTTC
TRBJ2-1	TRBV5-1	many	TRBD1	CASSLATGVSYNEQFF	TGCGCCAGCAGCTTGGCGACAGGGGTCTCCTACAATGAGCAGTTCTTC
TRBJ1-5	TRBV6-2/TRBV6-3	many	-	CASSYAEYSNQPQHF	TGTGCCAGCAGTTACGCAGAATATAGCAATCAGCCCCAGCATTTT
TRBJ2-5	TRBV7-2	many	TRBD1	CASSFRQGSETQYF	TGTGCCAGCAGCTTTAGACAGGGCTCAGAGACCCAGTACTTC
TRBJ1-1	TRBV6-1	many	-	CASSMKTEAFF	TGTGCCAGCAGTATGAAGACTGAAGCTTTCTTT
TRBJ1-2	TRBV2	-	-	CASSDATANYGYTF	TGTGCCAGCAGTGATGCGACAGCTAACTATGGCTACACCTTC
TRBJ2-3	TRBV6-1	many	TRBD1	CASSFGQGGDTQYF	TGTGCCAGCAGTTTCGGACAGGGTGGGGATACGCAGTATTTT
TRBJ2-1	TRBV25-1	many	-	CARGLVRNEQFF	TGTGCCCGGGGGCTCGTGCGCAATGAGCAGTTCTTC
TRBJ1-2	TRBV5-1	many	TRBD1	CASSLGQGLYGYTF	TGCGCCAGCAGCTTAGGACAGGGACTCTATGGCTACACCTTC
TRBJ2-7	TRBV6-1	many	-	CASTGTDTYEQYF	TGTGCCAGCACCGGGACGGACACCTACGAGCAGTACTTC
TRBJ1-1	TRBV7-2	many	TRBD1	CASRLDRGRRDTEAFF	TGTGCCAGCAGACTTGACAGGGGCCGCAGGGACACTGAAGCTTTCTTT